Presented here are 2 T cell receptor beta chains from one specimen sequenced in a study of blood T cell repertoires in COVID-19. TCRdb's copy holds only in-frame clones and misses some; the assay was immunoSEQ multiplex PCR. The data show about 240,000 clones, approximately 78% seen once. Sequencing was performed on peripheral blood. The source is a woman aged 55-75 years with active or convalescent COVID-19.

The CDR3: CASSMGPGANVLTF. The DNA of the CDR3 is TGTGCCAGCAGTATGGGGCCTGGGGCCAACGTCCTGACTTTC. The V gene is TRBV6-2 or TRBV6-3, the J gene TRBJ2-6; a weak D match, TRBD1 (5 bases). Trimming took off 5 bases at V and 2 bases at J, with 7 bases between the two ends. Germline V lookup: CDR1 MNHEY, CDR2 SVGEGT. The CDR3 extends over 14 amino acids.

The chain employs TRBV7-2 and TRBJ2-6, with D uncertain. V was shortened by 4 bases and J by 0 bases, with 7 bases between the two germline ends. The CDR3 totals 15 residues. Germline V lookup: CDR1 SGHTA, CDR2 FQGNSA. The CDR3 protein is CASSSQPSGANVLTF. The CDR3 DNA reads TGTGCCAGCAGCTCACAGCCCTCTGGGGCCAACGTCCTGACTTTC.